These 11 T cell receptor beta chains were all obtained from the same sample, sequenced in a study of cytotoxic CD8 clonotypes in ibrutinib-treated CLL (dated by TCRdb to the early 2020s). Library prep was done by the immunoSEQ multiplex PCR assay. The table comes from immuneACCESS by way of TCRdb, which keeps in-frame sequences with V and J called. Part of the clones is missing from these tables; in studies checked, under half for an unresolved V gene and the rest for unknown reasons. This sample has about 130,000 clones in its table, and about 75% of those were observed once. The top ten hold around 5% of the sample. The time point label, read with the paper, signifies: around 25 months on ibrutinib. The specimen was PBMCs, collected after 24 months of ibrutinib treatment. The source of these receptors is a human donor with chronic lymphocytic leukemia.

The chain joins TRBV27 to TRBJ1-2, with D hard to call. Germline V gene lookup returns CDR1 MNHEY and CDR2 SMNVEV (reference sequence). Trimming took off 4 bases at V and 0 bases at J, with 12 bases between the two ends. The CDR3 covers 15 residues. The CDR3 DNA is TGTGCCAGCAGTTGGTCGGTGGATTCTAACTATGGCTACACCTTC. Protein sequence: CASSWSVDSNYGYTF.

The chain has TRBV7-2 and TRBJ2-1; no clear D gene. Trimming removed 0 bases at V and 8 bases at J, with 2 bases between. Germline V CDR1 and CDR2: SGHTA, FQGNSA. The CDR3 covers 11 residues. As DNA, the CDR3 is TGTGCCAGCAGCTTAGCGTATGAGCAGTTCTTC. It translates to CASSLAYEQFF. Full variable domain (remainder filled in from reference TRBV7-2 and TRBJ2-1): GAGVSQSPSNKVTEKGKDVELRCDPISGHTALYWYRQSLGQGLEFLIYFQGNSAPDKSGLPSDRFSAERTGGSVSTLTIQRTQQEDSAVYLCASSLAYEQFFGPGTRLTVL.

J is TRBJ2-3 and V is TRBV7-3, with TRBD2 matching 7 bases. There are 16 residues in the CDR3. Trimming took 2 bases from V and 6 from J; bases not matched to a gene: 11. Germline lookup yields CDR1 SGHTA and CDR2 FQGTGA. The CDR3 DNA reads TGTGCCAGCAGCTTATTTCCCAGCGGGGAATGGGATACGCAGTATTTT. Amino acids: CASSLFPSGEWDTQYF.

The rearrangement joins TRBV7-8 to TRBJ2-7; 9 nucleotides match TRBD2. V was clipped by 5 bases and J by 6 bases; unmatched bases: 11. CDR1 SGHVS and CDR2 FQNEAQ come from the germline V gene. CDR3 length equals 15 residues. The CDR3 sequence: CASSTRTSVSLEQYF. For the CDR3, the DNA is TGTGCCAGCAGCACCCGGACTAGCGTCTCCCTCGAGCAGTACTTC.

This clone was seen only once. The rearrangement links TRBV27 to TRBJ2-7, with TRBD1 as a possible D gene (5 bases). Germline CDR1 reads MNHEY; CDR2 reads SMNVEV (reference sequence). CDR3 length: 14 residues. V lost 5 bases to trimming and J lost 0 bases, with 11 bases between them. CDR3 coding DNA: TGTGCCAGCAGTCGGACACCGAGCTCCTACGAGCAGTACTTC. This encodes CASSRTPSSYEQYF.

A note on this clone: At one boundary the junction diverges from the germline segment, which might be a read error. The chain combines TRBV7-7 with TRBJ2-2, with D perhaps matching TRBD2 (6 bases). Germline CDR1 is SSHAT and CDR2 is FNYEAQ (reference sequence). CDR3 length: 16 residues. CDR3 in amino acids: CASSLDRGMSAGELFF. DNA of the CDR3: TGTGCTAGCAGCTTAGATCGGGGGATGAGCGCCGGGGAGCTGTTTTTT.

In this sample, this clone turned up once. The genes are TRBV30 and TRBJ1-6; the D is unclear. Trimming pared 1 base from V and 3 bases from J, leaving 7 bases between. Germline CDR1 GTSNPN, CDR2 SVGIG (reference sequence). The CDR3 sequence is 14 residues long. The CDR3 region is CAWSGQDYNSPLHF. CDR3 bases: TGTGCCTGGAGTGGTCAGGACTATAATTCACCCCTCCACTTT.

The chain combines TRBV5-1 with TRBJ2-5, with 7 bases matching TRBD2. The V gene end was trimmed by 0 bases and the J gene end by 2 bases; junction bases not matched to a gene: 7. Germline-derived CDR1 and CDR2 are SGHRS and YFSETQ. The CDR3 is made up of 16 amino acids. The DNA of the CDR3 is TGCGCCAGCAGCTTGGTTGCCGCCGGGGGGCAAGAGACCCAGTACTTC. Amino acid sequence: CASSLVAAGGQETQYF. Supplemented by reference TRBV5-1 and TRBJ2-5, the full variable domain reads KAGVTQTPRYLIKTRGQQVTLSCSPISGHRSVSWYQQTPGQGLQFLFEYFSETQRNKGNFPGRFSGRQFSNSRSEMNVSTLELGDSALYLCASSLVAAGGQETQYFGPGTRLLVL.

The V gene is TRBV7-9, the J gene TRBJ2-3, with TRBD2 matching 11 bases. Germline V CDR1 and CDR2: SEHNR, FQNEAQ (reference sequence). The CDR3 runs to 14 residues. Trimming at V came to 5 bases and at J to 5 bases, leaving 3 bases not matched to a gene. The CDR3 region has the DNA TGTGCCAGCAGCAGCGGACTAGCGGGAGATACGCAGTATTTT. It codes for CASSSGLAGDTQYF.

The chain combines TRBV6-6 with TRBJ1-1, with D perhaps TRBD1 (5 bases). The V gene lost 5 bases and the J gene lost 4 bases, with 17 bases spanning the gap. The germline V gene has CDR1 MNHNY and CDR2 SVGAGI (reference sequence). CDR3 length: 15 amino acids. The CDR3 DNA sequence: TGTGCCAGCAGTACCCCGGGACCCCGGGGCACTGAAGCTTTCTTT. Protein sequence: CASSTPGPRGTEAFF.

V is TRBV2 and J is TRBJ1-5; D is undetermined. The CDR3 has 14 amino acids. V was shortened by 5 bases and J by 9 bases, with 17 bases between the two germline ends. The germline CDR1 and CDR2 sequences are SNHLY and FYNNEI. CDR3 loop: CASSTDTVWGPQHF. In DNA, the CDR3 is TGTGCCAGCAGTACCGACACGGTCTGGGGGCCCCAGCATTTT. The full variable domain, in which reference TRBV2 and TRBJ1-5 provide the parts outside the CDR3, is EPEVTQTPSHQVTQMGQEVILRCVPISNHLYFYWYRQILGQKVEFLVSFYNNEISEKSEIFDDQFSVERPDGSNFTLKIRSTKLEDSAMYFCASSTDTVWGPQHFGDGTRLSIL.